The sequence of this T cell receptor beta chain was determined in a study of OX40 agonist ivuxolimab in advanced cancers. Points from the study as a whole: Fewer expanded clones were found on average in CD4+ than in CD8+ T cells.

Autoimmune disease history or systemic immunosuppression was exclusionary. On cycle 4 day 1 and cycle 7 day 1, as well as at baseline, blood was sampled. The CDR3 consists of 15 residues. CDR1 is SGHVS and CDR2 is FQNEAQ in the germline V gene. Method: immunoSEQ multiplex PCR; TCRdb's copy keeps in-frame clones and lacks some. The table includes under 20,000 clones, 86% detected once. To note about this clone: Its antigen is undetermined.

The TCR was taken from an adult with an advanced solid tumor such as melanoma, head and neck, liver or kidney cancer. The V call is TRBV7-8, the J call TRBJ2-5; possible D gene TRBD2, 5 bases. The J call may be faulty, since TRBJ2-7 better matches the DNA end. Sequencing was performed on CD4+ or CD8+ T cells sorted from blood, taken in a trial of the OX40 agonist ivuxolimab. The CDR3 DNA reads as TGTGCCAGCAGCTTGGGGTTAGGGAGCTCCTACGAGCAGTACTTC. Translation gives CASSLGLGSSYEQYF.